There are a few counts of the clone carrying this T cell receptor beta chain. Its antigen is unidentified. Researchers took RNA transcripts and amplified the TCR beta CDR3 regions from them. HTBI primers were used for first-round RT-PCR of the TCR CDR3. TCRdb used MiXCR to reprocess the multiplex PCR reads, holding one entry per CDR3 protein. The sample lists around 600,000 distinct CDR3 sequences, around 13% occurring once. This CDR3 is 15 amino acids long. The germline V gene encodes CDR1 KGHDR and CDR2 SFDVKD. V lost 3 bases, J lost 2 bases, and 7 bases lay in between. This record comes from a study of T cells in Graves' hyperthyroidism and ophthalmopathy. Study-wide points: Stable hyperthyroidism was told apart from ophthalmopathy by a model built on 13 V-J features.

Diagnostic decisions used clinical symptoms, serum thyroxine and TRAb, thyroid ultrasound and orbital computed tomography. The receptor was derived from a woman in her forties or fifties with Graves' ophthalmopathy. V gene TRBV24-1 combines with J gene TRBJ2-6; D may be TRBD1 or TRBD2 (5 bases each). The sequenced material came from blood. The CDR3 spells CATSDRGAGANVLTF. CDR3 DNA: TGTGCCACCAGTGATAGAGGGGCTGGGGCCAACGTCCTGACTTTC.